This TCR beta chain originates from a study of cytomegalovirus exposure and HLA in healthy donors. General observations from the study: Most TCRs appeared rarely, but some public TCRs recurred in many donors.

Worth noting for this clone: As yet, its antigen is unknown.

The table came from immunoSEQ multiplex PCR; TCRdb's copy has only in-frame clones and leaves some out. The sample carries some 150,000 clones, approximately 90% recorded once. The donors were members of the validation cohort comprising approximately 110 subjects, separate from the roughly 730-subject first cohort. The CDR3 contains 14 residues. Germline CDR1 is SGHTA and CDR2 is FQGNSA. After removal of 7 bases from V and 6 bases from J, the junction contained 6 bases not matched to a gene. This sequence originates from a young man in good health and CMV-seropositive. The sample consisted of PBMCs. The V call is TRBV7-2, the J call TRBJ2-1, with TRBD1 matching 10 bases. The CDR3 nucleotides are TGTGCCAGCATCACGGACAGGGGGGGCAATGAGCAGTTCTTC. It encodes CASITDRGGNEQFF.